The 12 T cell receptor beta chains reported below all come from one sample, sequenced in a study of T-cell reconstitution after alpha-beta-depleted transplantation in children listed by TCRdb under 2016. The library was generated by PCR. TCRdb names Illumina HiSeq 2500 as the instrument used. TCR libraries were prepared with molecular barcoding, using unique molecular identifiers to normalize TCRbeta repertoire quantification. The public reads were reanalyzed by TCRdb: fastp trimming at Q25, MiXCR alignment, in-frame beta chains only. Each entry merges the rows of one CDR3 protein and shows their most common DNA and genes. The sample table contains 350,000 to 450,000 distinct CDR3 sequences; only one count was recorded for about an eighth of them. The top ten hold roughly 4.3% of the sample. The sequencing here drew on PBMCs, taken from the stem cell graft. The receptors stem from a human donor who donated a stem cell graft to a child with Fanconi anemia.

This clonotype was seen a handful of times. This chain joins TRBV15 and TRBJ1-2; 9 positions agree with TRBD1. The CDR3 loop spans 13 amino acids. J was trimmed by 8 bases and V by 5 bases; bases with no gene match: 6. Germline V gene data show CDR1 as LNHNV and CDR2 as YYDKDF (reference sequence). The CDR3 protein is CATSWGQGEGYTF. The DNA of the CDR3 is TGTGCCACCAGCTGGGGACAGGGAGAAGGCTACACCTTC. The full variable domain, completed using reference TRBV15 and TRBJ1-2, is DAMVIQNPRYQVTQFGKPVTLSCSQTLNHNVMYWYQQKSSQAPKLLFHYYDKDFNNEADTPDNFQSRRPNTSFCFLDIRSPGLGDTAMYLCATSWGQGEGYTFGSGTRLTVV.

This clonotype was found a few times. V is TRBV5-6 and J is TRBJ2-3; 8 nucleotides line up with TRBD1. The V gene end was trimmed by 3 bases and the J gene end by 6 bases; junction bases not matched to a gene: 6. The CDR3 sequence is 14 residues long. Germline lookup yields CDR1 SGHDT and CDR2 YYEEEE. The CDR3 reads CASSSDREWDTQYF. CDR3 bases: TGTGCCAGCAGCTCGGACAGGGAGTGGGATACGCAGTATTTT.

J is TRBJ1-2 and V is TRBV4-3; no clear D. Germline lookup yields CDR1 LGHNA and CDR2 YSLEER. V was shortened by 0 bases and J by 4 bases, with 15 bases between the two germline ends. CDR3 length equals 16 residues. CDR3: CASSQDRTDLSYGYTF. DNA for the CDR3: TGCGCCAGCAGCCAAGATCGGACTGATTTAAGCTATGGCTACACCTTC.

This clonotype was counted only a few times. The genes are TRBV7-9 and TRBJ1-6, with 7 bases identical to TRBD1. This CDR3 has 12 amino acids. The germline V gene has CDR1 SEHNR and CDR2 FQNEAQ (reference sequence). With 5 bases clipped from V and 10 bases from J, the junction kept 2 bases outside the gene matches. Written as DNA, the CDR3 is TGTGCCAGCAGCAGGGGGCCGTCACCCCTCCACTTT. This encodes CASSRGPSPLHF.

This clonotype came up a few times. V and J are TRBV12-3 or TRBV12-4 and TRBJ1-6; D not certain. Deletions cut 6 bases from V and 6 bases from J, with 12 bases between. The CDR3 totals 14 residues. CDR3: CASRPPGANSPLHF. CDR3 DNA: TGTGCCAGCAGGCCCCCAGGAGCTAATTCACCCCTCCACTTT.

The chain employs TRBV5-4 and TRBJ2-7; D call uncertain. Germline V gene sequence: CDR1 SGHNT, CDR2 YYREEE (reference sequence). There are 15 residues in the CDR3. Between the trimmed V and J ends, which lost 4 bases and 3 bases, there was a span of 17 bases. The CDR3 reads CASSPFETTNYEQYF. In DNA, the CDR3 is TGTGCCAGCAGCCCCTTTGAGACCACAAACTACGAGCAGTACTTC.

The chain has TRBV14 and TRBJ2-5; no reliable D call. Trimming stripped 3 bases from V and 5 bases from J, with 13 bases between. The CDR3 has 14 residues. Germline values: CDR1 SGHDN, CDR2 FVKESK. The CDR3 reads CASSQLLNGETQYF. CDR3 in DNA: TGTGCCAGCAGCCAGCTCTTAAATGGGGAGACCCAGTACTTC.

A note on this clonotype: Given the absence of the conserved phenylalanine or tryptophan at the CDR3 end, a read error is likely. The V call is TRBV30, the J call TRBJ1-1; possibly TRBD1 for D (6 bases). Germline V gene lookup returns CDR1 GTSNPN and CDR2 SVGIG (reference sequence). The ends were cut back, 3 bases at V and 4 bases at J, with 12 bases in the middle. This CDR3 spans 13 amino acids. The CDR3 region has the DNA TGTGCCTGGAGGATACAGGGACCCACTGAAGCTTTCGTT. Translated: CAWRIQGPTEAFV.

V usage is TRBV28 and J usage is TRBJ1-5; perhaps TRBD1 as D (6 bases). Germline V lookup: CDR1 MDHEN, CDR2 SYDVKM. The ends were cut back, 4 bases at V and 2 bases at J, with 15 bases in the middle. This CDR3 contains 16 residues. The CDR3 region has the DNA TGTGCCAGCAGTTCCCAAACAGGGATGCGCAATCAGCCCCAGCATTTT. This gives the protein CASSSQTGMRNQPQHF.

This sequence joins TRBV29-1 and TRBJ2-5, with a weak D call TRBD1 (5 bases). Germline V gene lookup returns CDR1 SQVTM and CDR2 ANQGSEA. V gave up 1 base and J gave up 1 base, with 7 bases separating them. The CDR3 length is 13 residues. The CDR3 reads CSVEVRAQETQYF. CDR3 DNA sequence: TGCAGCGTTGAAGTCAGGGCCCAAGAGACCCAGTACTTC.

This clonotype was recorded a few times. This chain links TRBV20-1 with TRBJ2-1, with D uncertain. Germline lookup yields CDR1 DFQATT and CDR2 SNEGSKA (reference sequence). This CDR3 has 12 residues. V shed 5 bases and J shed 3 bases, with 8 bases lying between them. The CDR3 DNA follows: TGCAGTGCTCTCGACGGCTACAATGAGCAGTTCTTC. This sequence encodes CSALDGYNEQFF.

This clonotype was counted many times. The chain carries TRBV7-2 and TRBJ2-1, with TRBD2 matching 9 bases. This CDR3 spans 14 amino acids. In germline, CDR1 is SGHTA, CDR2 FQGNSA. V gave up 3 bases and J gave up 5 bases; unmatched junction bases: 2. The CDR3 reads CASSLRTSDNEQFF. DNA for the CDR3: TGTGCCAGCAGCTTGAGGACTAGCGACAATGAGCAGTTCTTC.